This T cell receptor beta chain emerged from a study of CD8 T cells in ankylosing spondylitis (dated by TCRdb to about 2017). Some background on the complete study: The study profiled T cell receptor beta repertoires in healthy donors and ankylosing spondylitis patients to find disease-linked TCR variants. Peripheral blood was sampled, and synovial fluid was additionally collected from ankylosing spondylitis patients. The full study cohort was made up of under 30 ankylosing spondylitis patients and 108 healthy donors. Here is what the overall study found, with its caveats: The disease-linked clones showed a CD8+ phenotype and occurred at relatively low frequencies in peripheral blood. The disease-linked clones were reported to be significantly enriched in matched synovial fluid samples from ankylosing spondylitis patients. A TCR beta motif of seven or eight highly homologous amino acid variants appeared characteristic of blood from ankylosing spondylitis patients. Some TCR beta motif variants had previously been reported in synovial fluid and blood of reactive arthritis patients, which suggested common disease-initiation mechanisms.

The CDR3 contains 16 residues, cysteine and phenylalanine counted. The sequence is cut down to CDR3 DNA, 48 bases in frame from base 1. Trimming accounts for 3 bases at V and 5 bases at J, while the number of junction bases matched to no gene is 12. Sequencer: Illumina HiSeq 2500. Quantitative 5'-RACE with molecular barcodes was the method used to prepare the TCR beta libraries. The paper's processing steps were these. To identify disease-linked TCR variants, a new computational method was used, one built on a probabilistic model of VDJ rearrangement. TCRdb reprocessing: public reads trimmed at Q25 with fastp, clones called with MiXCR, in-frame beta chains kept. CDR3 protein sequences are deduplicated, and each keeps its most common genes and DNA. The V and J calls reflect TCRdb's pipeline rather than the authors' work. The sample table contains a few hundred thousand distinct CDR3 sequences; only one count was recorded for 11% of them. The ten top clones hold about 10% of the sample.

This clonotype has just a few counts. Its cognate antigen has yet to be identified. No much larger clone is present one base from it, and per-base qualities are unavailable. This TCR was recovered from a female donor with ankylosing spondylitis or in good health (not recorded which). The specimen was blood, either unsorted or a sorted T cell fraction (not recorded which). The V and J genes are TRBV12-3 or TRBV12-4 and TRBJ2-7, with 8 bases aligning to TRBD2. CDR3 reads: CASSFPLAGGSHEQYF. The nucleotides are TGTGCCAGCAGTTTTCCCTTGGCGGGAGGCAGCCACGAGCAGTACTTC.